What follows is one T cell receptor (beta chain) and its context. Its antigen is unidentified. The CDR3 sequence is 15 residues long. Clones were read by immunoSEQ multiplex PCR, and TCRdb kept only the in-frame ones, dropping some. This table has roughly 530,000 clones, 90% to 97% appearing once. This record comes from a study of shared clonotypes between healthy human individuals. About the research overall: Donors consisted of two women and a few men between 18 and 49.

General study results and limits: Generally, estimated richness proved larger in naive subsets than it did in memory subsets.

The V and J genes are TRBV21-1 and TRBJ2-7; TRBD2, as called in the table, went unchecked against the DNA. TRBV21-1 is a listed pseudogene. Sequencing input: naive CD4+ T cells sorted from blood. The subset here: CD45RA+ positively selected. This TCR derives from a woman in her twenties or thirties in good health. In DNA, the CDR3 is TGTGCCACCGACGTACCGGGACTAGCGGGACGCGAGCAGTACTTC. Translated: CATDVPGLAGREQYF.